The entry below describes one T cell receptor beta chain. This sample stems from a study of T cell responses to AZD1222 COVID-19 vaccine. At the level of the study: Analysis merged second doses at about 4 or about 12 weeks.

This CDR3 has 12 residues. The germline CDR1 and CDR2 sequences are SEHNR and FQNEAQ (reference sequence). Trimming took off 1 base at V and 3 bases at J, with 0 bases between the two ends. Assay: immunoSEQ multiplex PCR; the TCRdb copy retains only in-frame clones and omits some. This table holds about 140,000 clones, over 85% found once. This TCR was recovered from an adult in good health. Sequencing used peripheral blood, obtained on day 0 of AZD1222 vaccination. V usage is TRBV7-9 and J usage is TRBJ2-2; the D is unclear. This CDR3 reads CASSLDTGELFF. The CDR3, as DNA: TGTGCCAGCAGCTTAGACACCGGGGAGCTGTTTTTT.